The 28 T cell receptor beta chains below were found in one sample sequenced in a study of blood T cells in healthy people across ages. Together with a sample-barcoded 5' primer, a J-beta primer mix was included in a second PCR lasting roughly 7 to 11 cycles. TCRdb independently ran MiXCR on the 5' RACE reads; one entry per CDR3 protein. The sample records about 640,000 distinct CDR3 sequences, 58% being singletons. Input material: blood. The receptors shown here come from a man aged 60-69 years in good health.

This clonotype is a singleton in its sample. The genes are TRBV10-3 and TRBJ2-7; D might be TRBD2 (6 bases). The germline V gene has CDR1 ENHRY and CDR2 SYGVKD. The CDR3 sequence is 11 residues long. The V and J ends lost 9 bases and 1 base respectively, with 7 bases between them. CDR3: CAIGTSYEQYF. In DNA form, the CDR3 reads TGTGCCATAGGGACTTCCTACGAGCAGTACTTC.

The gene calls are TRBV4-1 and TRBJ1-6, with TRBD1 matching 9 bases. The V gene end was trimmed by 5 bases and the J gene end by 8 bases; junction bases not matched to a gene: 10. This CDR3 is 16 amino acids long. Germline V gives CDR1 MGHRA, CDR2 YSYEKL. The CDR3 nucleotides read TGCGCCAGCAGCACGACGGACAGGGGCCTGTATTCACCCCTCCACTTT. It is translated as CASSTTDRGLYSPLHF.

V gene TRBV5-1 combines with J gene TRBJ2-1; D possibly corresponds to TRBD1 (5 bases). The V and J ends lost 5 bases and 6 bases respectively, with 12 bases between them. Germline CDR1 SGHRS, CDR2 YFSETQ. The CDR3 contains 13 residues. The CDR3 protein is CASRPLGANEQFF. CDR3 in DNA: TGCGCCAGCAGGCCCTTAGGGGCCAATGAGCAGTTCTTC.

The rearrangement uses TRBV20-1 and TRBJ1-1; D remains unclear. V lost 0 bases and J lost 7, with 9 bases in between. This CDR3 contains 12 residues. Germline V gives CDR1 DFQATT, CDR2 SNEGSKA (reference sequence). The CDR3 protein is CSARDRTFEAFF. The CDR3 nucleotides are TGCAGTGCTAGAGATCGGACCTTTGAAGCTTTCTTT.

V gene TRBV10-3 combines with J gene TRBJ2-7; TRBD2 might be the D (6 bases). This CDR3 spans 12 amino acids. Germline values: CDR1 ENHRY, CDR2 SYGVKD. The V end lost 2 bases, the J end lost 6 bases, and 8 bases lay between the germline ends. The CDR3 bases are TGTGCCATCAGTGAGCGGGAGTCCGAGCAGTACTTC. It is translated as CAISERESEQYF.

The chain is built from TRBV4-2 and TRBJ1-2; TRBD1 matches 10 bases. With V trimmed by 0 bases and J by 8 bases, 3 bases remained unmatched. From germline, CDR1 is LGHNA and CDR2 YNFKEQ. CDR3 length: 14 amino acids. CDR3 DNA sequence: TGTGCCAGCAGCCAAGAGTGGGACAGGGGCGGCTACACCTTC. Translated, it gives CASSQEWDRGGYTF.

Concerning this clonotype: This CDR3 is missing its conserved last phenylalanine or tryptophan, likely due to a read error. V is TRBV6-5 and J is TRBJ1-1; D is unclear. Germline lookup yields CDR1 MNHEY and CDR2 SVGAGI. V was shortened by 10 bases and J by 1 base, with 4 bases between the two germline ends. The CDR3 sequence is 10 residues long. CDR3 DNA: TGTGCCACCGGGAACACTGAAGCTTTCCTT. Translation gives CATGNTEAFL.

This clonotype occurred a few times. The V and J genes are TRBV20-1 and TRBJ1-4; D might be TRBD1 (5 bases). CDR3 length: 13 residues. The V and J ends lost 6 bases and 8 bases respectively, with 16 bases between them. Germline CDR1 is DFQATT and CDR2 is SNEGSKA (reference sequence). DNA of the CDR3: TGCAGTGCAAAGGGGTGGGCTGGGGAAAAACTGTTTTTT. This translates into CSAKGWAGEKLFF.

This clonotype was seen a few times. The chain recombines TRBV2 with TRBJ2-3, with TRBD2 identical over 9 bases. The V gene's germline CDR1 is SNHLY and CDR2 FYNNEI. V was clipped by 7 bases and J by 7 bases; unmatched bases: 6. The CDR3 contains 13 residues. Here the CDR3 DNA reads TGTGCCAGCATCCGCGGGGGGGCGAATACGCAGTATTTT. Its protein is CASIRGGANTQYF. The full variable domain, in which reference TRBV2 and TRBJ2-3 provide the parts outside the CDR3, is EPEVTQTPSHQVTQMGQEVILRCVPISNHLYFYWYRQILGQKVEFLVSFYNNEISEKSEIFDDQFSVERPDGSNFTLKIRSTKLEDSAMYFCASIRGGANTQYFGPGTRLTVL.

This clonotype was detected once. V gene TRBV29-1 combines with J gene TRBJ2-1; TRBD2 matches at 8 bases. This CDR3 comprises 14 residues. Losses at the gene ends were 5 bases for V and 4 bases for J; bases not matched to a gene: 7. Germline lookup yields CDR1 SQVTM and CDR2 ANQGSEA. CDR3 sequence (DNA): TGCAGCGTTCGTGCCGGGGGGGCTTACAATGAGCAGTTCTTC. Its protein product is CSVRAGGAYNEQFF.

The gene calls are TRBV9 and TRBJ1-2; D call uncertain. This CDR3 contains 15 residues. Germline CDR1 is SGDLS and CDR2 is YYNGEE. V was cut by 2 bases and J by 7 bases, with 18 bases left in between. The CDR3 DNA reads TGTGCCAGCAGCGTCGAGGACCATCTGGCGGGTGGCTACACCTTC. Residues: CASSVEDHLAGGYTF.

This rearrangement joins TRBV5-1 to TRBJ2-3; 7 bases are shared with TRBD2. V dropped 3 bases and J dropped 3; count of bases not matched to a gene: 7. The CDR3 has 15 amino acids. Germline V CDR1 and CDR2: SGHRS, YFSETQ. The CDR3 protein is CASSWGRDGTDTQYF. CDR3 coding DNA: TGCGCCAGCAGCTGGGGGAGGGATGGTACAGATACGCAGTATTTT.

This clonotype was seen a few times. CDR3 nucleotides: TGTGCCAGCAGTTACTCCCTAGCGGGGTCCTACGAGCAGTACTTC. Amino acids: CASSYSLAGSYEQYF. This chain connects TRBV6-5 to TRBJ2-7, with 9 bases lining up with TRBD2. Germline V gene sequence: CDR1 MNHEY, CDR2 SVGAGI. J gave up 1 base and V 0 bases, and 1 base lay outside the gene matches. The CDR3 consists of 15 residues.

The rearrangement uses TRBV5-1 and TRBJ1-1; D call uncertain. This CDR3 region has 15 residues. The V and J ends lost 1 base and 0 bases respectively, with 10 bases between them. Germline V gene data show CDR1 as SGHRS and CDR2 as YFSETQ. In DNA form, the CDR3 reads TGCGCCAGCAGCTTGCAGGCGGGGATGAACACTGAAGCTTTCTTT. Its protein product is CASSLQAGMNTEAFF.

CDR3 nucleotide sequence: TGTGCCAGCAGCCCTCGACAGGGTAGGGCCTACGAGCAGTACTTC. Translation: CASSPRQGRAYEQYF. The chain carries TRBV27 and TRBJ2-4, with TRBD1 identical over 7 bases. The J call may be mistaken, given a closer DNA end match to TRBJ2-7. The V gene's germline CDR1 is MNHEY and CDR2 SMNVEV (reference sequence). The CDR3 contains 15 residues.

In this sample, this clonotype turned up many times. The chain is built from TRBV5-1 and TRBJ2-7; 7 bases are shared with TRBD2. Germline CDR1 reads SGHRS; CDR2 reads YFSETQ. The CDR3 spans 14 residues. V lost 3 bases to trimming and J lost 2 bases; unmatched junction nucleotides: 5. This chain's CDR3 is CASSSRDYPYEQYF. In DNA, the CDR3 is TGCGCCAGCAGCTCCCGGGACTATCCCTACGAGCAGTACTTC.

The chain couples TRBV20-1 to TRBJ2-1; 10 bases are a match to TRBD2. The CDR3 length is 14 residues. CDR1 is DFQATT and CDR2 is SNEGSKA in the germline V gene (reference sequence). V lost 3 bases and J lost 7; bases outside the gene matches: 6. As DNA, the CDR3 is TGCAGTGCTAGGAAGCGGGGGGGGTTGAATGAGCAGTTCTTC. Protein sequence: CSARKRGGLNEQFF.

The rearrangement uses TRBV6-6 and TRBJ1-2; a weak D match, TRBD1 (6 bases). Germline CDR1 MNHNY, CDR2 SVGAGI (reference sequence). There are 13 residues in the CDR3. V lost 6 bases to trimming and J lost 2 bases, with 10 bases between them. The chain's CDR3 is CASRKGENYGYTF. The CDR3 coding sequence is TGTGCCAGCAGAAAGGGGGAAAACTATGGCTACACCTTC.

The chain links TRBV20-1 to TRBJ2-4, with D unclear. The end of the DNA fits TRBJ2-5 better, so the J call may be wrong. Germline-derived CDR1 and CDR2 are DFQATT and SNEGSKA (reference sequence). CDR3 length: 10 amino acids. This CDR3 is CSAVLETQYF. CDR3 DNA: TGCAGTGCTGTATTGGAGACCCAGTACTTC.

The sample holds one count of this clonotype. The V and J genes are TRBV20-1 and TRBJ1-2; D ambiguous. This CDR3 spans 14 amino acids. Germline V gene lookup returns CDR1 DFQATT and CDR2 SNEGSKA (reference sequence). V dropped 3 bases and J dropped 4 bases, with 15 bases sitting between them. The CDR3 region is CSASIPGRGYGYTF. The CDR3 DNA follows: TGCAGTGCTAGCATCCCGGGCAGAGGCTATGGCTACACCTTC.

The CDR3 DNA follows: TGTGCCAGCAGCTTGGGTTTGGGACGGGACACCTCCTACGAGCAGTACTTC. Protein sequence: CASSLGLGRDTSYEQYF. The chain recombines TRBV11-2 with TRBJ2-7, with D tentatively TRBD1 (6 bases). Trimming pared 3 bases from V and 0 bases from J, leaving 18 bases between. CDR3 length: 17 amino acids. CDR1 and CDR2 from the germline V gene are SGHAT and FQNNGV. The variable domain in full, with the rest retrieved from reference TRBV11-2 and TRBJ2-7, is EAGVAQSPRYKIIEKRQSVAFWCNPISGHATLYWYQQILGQGPKLLIQFQNNGVVDDSQLPKDRFSAERLKGVDSTLKIQPAKLEDSAVYLCASSLGLGRDTSYEQYFGPGTRLTVT.

The chain employs TRBV20-1 and TRBJ2-5; TRBD2 aligns across 9 bases. The CDR3 is 15 amino acids. Trimming removed 5 bases from V and 5 bases from J; junction bases left unmatched: 12. Germline CDR1 and CDR2: DFQATT and SNEGSKA (reference sequence). CDR3 sequence (DNA): TGCAGTGCTGGAGGGTCTAGCGGGGTATCCGAGACCCAGTACTTC. Its protein is CSAGGSSGVSETQYF.

The chain recombines TRBV20-1 with TRBJ1-2; TRBD1 is a possible D gene (6 bases). The germline CDR1 and CDR2 sequences are DFQATT and SNEGSKA (reference sequence). Trimming shortened V by 2 bases and J by 3 bases, and 13 bases separated the two germline ends. The CDR3 covers 14 residues. The CDR3 sequence: CSARPAGTHYGYTF. The CDR3 DNA reads as TGCAGTGCTAGACCAGCAGGGACACACTATGGCTACACCTTC.

The sample holds many counts of this clonotype. This CDR3 reads CASSPGPQETQYF. DNA for the CDR3: TGTGCCAGCAGCCCGGGACCGCAAGAGACCCAGTACTTC. The genes are TRBV7-2 and TRBJ2-5, with D perhaps given as TRBD1 or TRBD2 (5 bases each). In germline, CDR1 is SGHTA, CDR2 FQGNSA. The CDR3 is 13 residues long. V was cut by 5 bases and J by 2 bases, with 9 bases left in between.

There are many counts of this clonotype. The chain couples TRBV21-1 to TRBJ2-7. TRBV21-1 is a pseudogene. CDR3 length: 9 amino acids. The CDR3 reads CASSHEQYF. CDR3 sequence (DNA): TGTGCCAGCAGCCACGAGCAGTACTTC.

The chain is built from TRBV2 and TRBJ1-2; D may be TRBD1 (6 bases). In germline, CDR1 is SNHLY, CDR2 FYNNEI. The CDR3 runs 14 residues. V dropped 4 bases and J dropped 4 bases, with 13 bases sitting between them. CDR3 region: CASSAGTQPYGYTF. CDR3 sequence (DNA): TGTGCCAGCAGTGCGGGGACACAACCCTATGGCTACACCTTC. Supplemented by reference TRBV2 and TRBJ1-2, the full variable domain reads EPEVTQTPSHQVTQMGQEVILRCVPISNHLYFYWYRQILGQKVEFLVSFYNNEISEKSEIFDDQFSVERPDGSNFTLKIRSTKLEDSAMYFCASSAGTQPYGYTFGSGTRLTVV.

The V call is TRBV12-3 or TRBV12-4, the J call TRBJ1-1; D remains unclear. Trimming shortened V by 7 bases and J by 1 base, and 13 bases separated the two germline ends. The CDR3 length is 14 residues. This chain's CDR3 is CASTPGRENTEAFF. CDR3 bases: TGTGCCAGCACCCCGGGGAGGGAGAACACTGAAGCTTTCTTT.

The chain has TRBV11-2 and TRBJ2-7; 16 bases align to TRBD2. The end of the DNA is better explained by TRBJ2-5, so the J call may be wrong. Germline V lookup: CDR1 SGHAT, CDR2 FQNNGV. The length of the CDR3 is 21 residues. The CDR3 DNA follows: TGTGCCAGCAGCCTATCCGGGACTAGCGGGGGGGATCTTAGAAACCGAGAGACCCAGTACTTC. Its translation: CASSLSGTSGGDLRNRETQYF.